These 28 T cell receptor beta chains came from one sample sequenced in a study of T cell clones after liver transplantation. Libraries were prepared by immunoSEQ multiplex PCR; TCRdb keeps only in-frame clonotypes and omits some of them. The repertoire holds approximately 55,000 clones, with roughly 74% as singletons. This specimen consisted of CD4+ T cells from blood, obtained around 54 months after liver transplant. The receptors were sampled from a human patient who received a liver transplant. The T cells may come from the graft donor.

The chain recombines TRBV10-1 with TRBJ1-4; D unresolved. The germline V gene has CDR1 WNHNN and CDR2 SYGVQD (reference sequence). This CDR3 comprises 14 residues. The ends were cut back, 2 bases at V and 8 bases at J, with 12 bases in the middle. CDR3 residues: CASSEGQLEEKLFF. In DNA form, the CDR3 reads TGCGCCAGCAGTGAGGGCCAGTTGGAGGAAAAACTGTTTTTT.

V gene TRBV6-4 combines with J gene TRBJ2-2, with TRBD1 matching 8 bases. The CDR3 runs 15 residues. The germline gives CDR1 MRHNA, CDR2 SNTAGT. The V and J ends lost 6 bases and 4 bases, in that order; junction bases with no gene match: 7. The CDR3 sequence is CASRETGGSTGELFF. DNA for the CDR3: TGTGCCAGCAGGGAAACAGGGGGGAGCACCGGGGAGCTGTTTTTT.

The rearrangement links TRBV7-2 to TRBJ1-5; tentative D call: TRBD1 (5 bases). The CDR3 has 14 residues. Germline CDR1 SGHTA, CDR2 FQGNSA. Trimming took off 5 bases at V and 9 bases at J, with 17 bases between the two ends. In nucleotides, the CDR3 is TGTGCCAGCAGCACAATGGGGGGACCTTCGCCCCAGCATTTT. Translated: CASSTMGGPSPQHF.

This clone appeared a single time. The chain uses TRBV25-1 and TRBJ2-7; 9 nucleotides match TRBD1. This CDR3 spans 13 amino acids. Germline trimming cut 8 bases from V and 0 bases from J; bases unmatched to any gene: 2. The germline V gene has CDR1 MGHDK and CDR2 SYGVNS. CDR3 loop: CASRDRVSYEQYF. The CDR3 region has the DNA TGTGCCAGCCGGGACAGGGTCTCCTACGAGCAGTACTTC.

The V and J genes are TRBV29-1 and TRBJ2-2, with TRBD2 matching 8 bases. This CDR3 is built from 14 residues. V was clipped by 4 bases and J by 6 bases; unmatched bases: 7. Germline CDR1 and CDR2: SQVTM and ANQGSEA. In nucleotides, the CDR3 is TGCAGCGTTGGAGTTAGCGGGGAGGCCGGGGAGCTGTTTTTT. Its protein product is CSVGVSGEAGELFF.

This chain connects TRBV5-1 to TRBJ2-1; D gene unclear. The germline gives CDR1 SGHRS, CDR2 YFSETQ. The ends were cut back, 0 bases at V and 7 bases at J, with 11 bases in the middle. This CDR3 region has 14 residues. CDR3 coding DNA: TGCGCCAGCAGCTTGGACAGTATTCGGAATGAGCAGTTCTTC. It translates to CASSLDSIRNEQFF.

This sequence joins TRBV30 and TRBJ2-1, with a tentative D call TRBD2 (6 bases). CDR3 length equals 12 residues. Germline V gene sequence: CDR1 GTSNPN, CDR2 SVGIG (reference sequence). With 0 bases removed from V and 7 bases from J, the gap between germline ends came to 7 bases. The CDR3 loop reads CAWSVGRNEQFF. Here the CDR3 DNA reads TGTGCCTGGAGTGTGGGGAGGAATGAGCAGTTCTTC.

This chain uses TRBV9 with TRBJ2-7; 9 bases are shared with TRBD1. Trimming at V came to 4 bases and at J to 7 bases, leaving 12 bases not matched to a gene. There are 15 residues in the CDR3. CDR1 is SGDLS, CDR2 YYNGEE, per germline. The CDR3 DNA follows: TGTGCCAGCAGCCTACAACAGGGGGCGGAAGGGGAGCAGTACTTC. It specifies CASSLQQGAEGEQYF.

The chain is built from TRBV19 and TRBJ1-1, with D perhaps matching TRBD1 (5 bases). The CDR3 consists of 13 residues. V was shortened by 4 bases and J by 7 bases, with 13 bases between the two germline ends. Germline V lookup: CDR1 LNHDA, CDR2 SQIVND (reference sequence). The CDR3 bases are TGTGCCAGTAGTAACCCTGCGACAGTTGAAGCTTTCTTT. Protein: CASSNPATVEAFF.

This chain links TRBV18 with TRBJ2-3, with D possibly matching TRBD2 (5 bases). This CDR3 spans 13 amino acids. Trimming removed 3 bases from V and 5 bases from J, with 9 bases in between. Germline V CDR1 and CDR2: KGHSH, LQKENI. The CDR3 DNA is TGTGCCAGCTCACCGAGGGTGGGAGATACGCAGTATTTT. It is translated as CASSPRVGDTQYF.

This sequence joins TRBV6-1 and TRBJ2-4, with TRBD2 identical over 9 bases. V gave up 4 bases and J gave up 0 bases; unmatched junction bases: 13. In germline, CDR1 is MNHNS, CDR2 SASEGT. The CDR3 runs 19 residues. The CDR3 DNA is TGTGCCAGCAGTGGCGGTCCCGGGACTAGCAGCCTAGCCAAAAACATTCAGTACTTC. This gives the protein CASSGGPGTSSLAKNIQYF.

Written as DNA, the CDR3 is TGTGCCAGCCCTCAATTAGGGCGGGGTCCTTACAATGAGCAGTTCTTC. It encodes CASPQLGRGPYNEQFF. The chain employs TRBV28 and TRBJ2-1, with a tentative D call TRBD2 (6 bases). This CDR3 has 16 amino acids. Trimming cost V 8 bases and J 4 bases, with 21 bases left between them. Germline V lookup: CDR1 MDHEN, CDR2 SYDVKM.

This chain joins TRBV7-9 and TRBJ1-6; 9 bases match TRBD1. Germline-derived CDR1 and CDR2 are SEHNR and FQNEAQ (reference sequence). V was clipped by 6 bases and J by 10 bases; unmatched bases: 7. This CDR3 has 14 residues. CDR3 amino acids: CASRRDRGMSPLHF. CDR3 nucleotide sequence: TGTGCCAGCAGACGAGACAGGGGGATGTCACCCCTCCACTTT.

The CDR3 reads CASSTGQDHSGANVLTF. The CDR3 DNA sequence: TGTGCCAGCAGCACAGGACAGGACCACTCTGGGGCCAACGTCCTGACTTTC. V and J are TRBV7-9 and TRBJ2-6; 7 bases are a match to TRBD1. V was clipped by 5 bases and J by 0 bases; unmatched bases: 7. There are 17 residues in the CDR3. Germline assignment: CDR1 SEHNR and CDR2 FQNEAQ (reference sequence).

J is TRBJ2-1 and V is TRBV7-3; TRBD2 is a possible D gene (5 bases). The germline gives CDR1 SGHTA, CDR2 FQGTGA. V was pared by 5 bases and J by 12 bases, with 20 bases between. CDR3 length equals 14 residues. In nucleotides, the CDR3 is TGTGCCAGCAGCCCCTCAAACTCAGAGGGAACGCAGTTCTTC. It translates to CASSPSNSEGTQFF.

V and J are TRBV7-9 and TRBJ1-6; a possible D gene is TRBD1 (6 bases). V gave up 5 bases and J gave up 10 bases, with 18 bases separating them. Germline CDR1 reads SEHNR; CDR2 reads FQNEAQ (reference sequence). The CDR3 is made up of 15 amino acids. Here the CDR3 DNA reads TGTGCCAGCAGCCCGAAACAGGGAAGGGAATCACCCCTCCACTTT. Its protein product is CASSPKQGRESPLHF.

The CDR3 is CASSPQQGSSYEQYF. CDR3 nucleotide sequence: TGTGCCAGCTCACCTCAACAGGGGAGCTCCTACGAGCAGTACTTC. This sequence joins TRBV18 and TRBJ2-7, with 7 bases matching TRBD1. V lost 3 bases and J lost 0; bases outside the gene matches: 5. CDR1 and CDR2 (germline): KGHSH, LQKENI. The CDR3 contains 15 residues.

The CDR3 here is CASSFSPGQGAEAFF. CDR3 bases: TGTGCCAGCAGTTTCTCCCCGGGACAGGGGGCTGAAGCTTTCTTT. The chain is built from TRBV11-3 and TRBJ1-1; 11 bases agree with TRBD1. The CDR3 loop spans 15 amino acids. Unmatched junction bases numbered 9, after V lost 6 bases and J lost 6 bases. CDR1 is SGHNT and CDR2 is YENEEA in the germline V gene.

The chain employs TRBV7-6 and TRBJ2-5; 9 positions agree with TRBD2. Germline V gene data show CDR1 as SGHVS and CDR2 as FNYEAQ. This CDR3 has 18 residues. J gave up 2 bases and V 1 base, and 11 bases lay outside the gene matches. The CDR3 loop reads CASSLVEWGLAGQETQYF. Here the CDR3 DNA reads TGTGCCAGCAGCTTAGTTGAGTGGGGGCTAGCGGGGCAAGAGACCCAGTACTTC.

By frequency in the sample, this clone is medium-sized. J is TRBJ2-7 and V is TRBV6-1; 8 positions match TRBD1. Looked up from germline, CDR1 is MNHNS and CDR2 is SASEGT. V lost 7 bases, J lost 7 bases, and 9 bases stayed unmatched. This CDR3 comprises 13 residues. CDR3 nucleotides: TGTGCCAGCACACTGGACAGGGTTGTAGAGCAGTACTTC. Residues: CASTLDRVVEQYF.

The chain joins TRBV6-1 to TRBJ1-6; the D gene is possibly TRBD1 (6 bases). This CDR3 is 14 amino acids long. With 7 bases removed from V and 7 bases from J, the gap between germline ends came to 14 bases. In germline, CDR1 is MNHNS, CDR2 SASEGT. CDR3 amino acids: CASNREGNNSPLHF. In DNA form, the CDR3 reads TGTGCCAGCAACAGGGAGGGGAACAATTCACCCCTCCACTTT.

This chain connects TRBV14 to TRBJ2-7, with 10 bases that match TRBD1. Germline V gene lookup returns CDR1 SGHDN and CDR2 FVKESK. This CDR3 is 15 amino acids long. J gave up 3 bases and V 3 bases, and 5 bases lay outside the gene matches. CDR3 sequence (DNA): TGTGCCAGCAGCCACTCTGGGACAGGGGTCTACGAGCAGTACTTC. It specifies CASSHSGTGVYEQYF.

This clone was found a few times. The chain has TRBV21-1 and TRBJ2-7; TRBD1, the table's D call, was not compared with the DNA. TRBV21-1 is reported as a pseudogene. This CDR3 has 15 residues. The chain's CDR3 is CASSLAHASSYEQYF. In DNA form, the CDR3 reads TGTGCCAGCAGCCTCGCACACGCCAGCTCCTACGAGCAGTACTTC.

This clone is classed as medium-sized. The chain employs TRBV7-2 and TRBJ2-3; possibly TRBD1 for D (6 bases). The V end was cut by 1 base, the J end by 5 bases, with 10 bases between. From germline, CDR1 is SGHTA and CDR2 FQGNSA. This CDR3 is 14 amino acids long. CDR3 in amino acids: CASSLGQAQDTQYF. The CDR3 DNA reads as TGTGCCAGCAGCTTAGGACAGGCACAAGATACGCAGTATTTT. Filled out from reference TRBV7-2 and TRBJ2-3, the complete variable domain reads GAGVSQSPSNKVTEKGKDVELRCDPISGHTALYWYRQSLGQGLEFLIYFQGNSAPDKSGLPSDRFSAERTGGSVSTLTIQRTQQEDSAVYLCASSLGQAQDTQYFGPGTRLTVL.

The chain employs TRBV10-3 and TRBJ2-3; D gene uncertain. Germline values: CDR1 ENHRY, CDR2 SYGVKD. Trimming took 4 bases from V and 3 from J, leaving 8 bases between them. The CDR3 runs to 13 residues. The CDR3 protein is CAISADSTDTQYF. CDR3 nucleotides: TGTGCCATCAGTGCTGATTCAACAGATACGCAGTATTTT.

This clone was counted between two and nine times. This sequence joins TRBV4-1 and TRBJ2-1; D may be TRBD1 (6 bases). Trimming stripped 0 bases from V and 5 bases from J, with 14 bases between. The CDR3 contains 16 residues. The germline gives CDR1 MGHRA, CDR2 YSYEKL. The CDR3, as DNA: TGCGCCAGCAGCCAAGATAGAACAGGGTCCCACAATGAGCAGTTCTTC. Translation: CASSQDRTGSHNEQFF.

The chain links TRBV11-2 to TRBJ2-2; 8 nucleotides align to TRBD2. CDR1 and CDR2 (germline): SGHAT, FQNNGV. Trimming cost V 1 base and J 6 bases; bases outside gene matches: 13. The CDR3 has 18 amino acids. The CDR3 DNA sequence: TGTGCCAGCAGCTTAGGGGCCAGCGGGGGCCTCAGGGCCGGGGAGCTGTTTTTT. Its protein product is CASSLGASGGLRAGELFF.

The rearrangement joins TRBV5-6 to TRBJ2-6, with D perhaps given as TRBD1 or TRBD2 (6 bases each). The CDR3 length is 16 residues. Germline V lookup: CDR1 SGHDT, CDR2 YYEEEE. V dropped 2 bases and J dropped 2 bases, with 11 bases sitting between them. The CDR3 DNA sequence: TGTGCCAGCAGCTTAAGGGGGGTTGCTGGGGCCAACGTCCTGACTTTC. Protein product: CASSLRGVAGANVLTF.